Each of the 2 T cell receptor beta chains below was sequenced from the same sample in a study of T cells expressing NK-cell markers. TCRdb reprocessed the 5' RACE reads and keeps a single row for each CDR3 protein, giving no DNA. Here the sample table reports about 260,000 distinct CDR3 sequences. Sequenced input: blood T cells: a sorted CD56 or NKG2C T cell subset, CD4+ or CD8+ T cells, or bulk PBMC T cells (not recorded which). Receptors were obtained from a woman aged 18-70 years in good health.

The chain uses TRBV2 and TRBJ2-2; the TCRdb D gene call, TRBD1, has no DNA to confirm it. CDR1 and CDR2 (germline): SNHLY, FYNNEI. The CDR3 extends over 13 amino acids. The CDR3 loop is CASSDRGTGELFF.

CDR3 loop: CASSSPYLVYTEAFF. The V call is TRBV5-4, the J call TRBJ1-1. The CDR3 is 15 residues long. Germline V gene sequence: CDR1 SGHNT, CDR2 YYREEE (reference sequence).